The rows below give T cell receptor beta chains drawn from one sample of a study of blood T cells in healthy people across ages. One entry per CDR3 protein results from TCRdb running MiXCR on the 5' RACE reads. Among 1,800,000 or so distinct CDR3 sequences listed, roughly two fifths were seen once. Sequencing used blood. Receptor source: a human donor in good health. CDR3s include the opening cysteine and the closing phenylalanine or tryptophan. The order of the fields is J gene, clone size, V gene, D gene, CDR3 DNA, CDR3 protein. D genes are given only for firm matches. Only part of the rows carry a size: once, few, many, or a class if the clone is expanded.

J gene: TRBJ2-7; clone size: .; V gene: TRBV25-1; D gene: TRBD1; CDR3 DNA: TGTGCCAGCAGAGGGACAGGCCTGTCCTACGAGCAGTACTTC; CDR3 protein: CASRGTGLSYEQYF
J gene: TRBJ1-2; clone size: .; V gene: TRBV4-3; D gene: .; CDR3 DNA: TGCGCCAGCAGCAGAACGGGACTCTTGTTGCAATGGGGCTACACCTTC; CDR3 protein: CASSRTGLLLQWGYTF
J gene: TRBJ2-1; clone size: .; V gene: TRBV5-1; D gene: .; CDR3 DNA: TGCGCCAGCAGCTCGGTCAATAACAATGAGCAGTTCTTC; CDR3 protein: CASSSVNNNEQFF
J gene: TRBJ2-2; clone size: few; V gene: TRBV4-1; D gene: .; CDR3 DNA: TGCGCCAGCAGCCAAGTATTGGCAGTCGGGGAGCTGTTTTTT; CDR3 protein: CASSQVLAVGELFF
J gene: TRBJ2-7; clone size: .; V gene: TRBV11-2; D gene: .; CDR3 DNA: TGTGCCAGCAGCCTACCGACAGGCCCCCCGATTTACTTC; CDR3 protein: CASSLPTGPPIYF
J gene: TRBJ1-4; clone size: .; V gene: TRBV4-3; D gene: .; CDR3 DNA: TGCGCCAGCAGCCCGACCGTCATTAATGAAAAACTGTTTTTT; CDR3 protein: CASSPTVINEKLFF
J gene: TRBJ1-2; clone size: .; V gene: TRBV5-1; D gene: .; CDR3 DNA: TGCGCCAGCAGCTTGGTTGGGAACACGGAACTTCCCTATGGCTACACCTTC; CDR3 protein: CASSLVGNTELPYGYTF
J gene: TRBJ2-5; clone size: .; V gene: TRBV6-5; D gene: TRBD1; CDR3 DNA: TGTGCCAGCAACCCCGGGGACAGGGGGCCGGAGACCCAGTACTTC; CDR3 protein: CASNPGDRGPETQYF
J gene: TRBJ2-5; clone size: few; V gene: TRBV20-1; D gene: .; CDR3 DNA: TGCAGTGCTAGTCAGTATCTCGGGACCCAGTACTTC; CDR3 protein: CSASQYLGTQYF
J gene: TRBJ2-1; clone size: few; V gene: TRBV29-1; D gene: TRBD1; CDR3 DNA: TGCAGCGTTGCGGACAGGGTCGATGAGCAGTTCTTC; CDR3 protein: CSVADRVDEQFF
J gene: TRBJ1-1; clone size: .; V gene: TRBV4-1; D gene: .; CDR3 DNA: TGCGCCAGCAGCCAAGGATCAGGGACCACTGAAGCTTTCTTT; CDR3 protein: CASSQGSGTTEAFF
J gene: TRBJ2-5; clone size: .; V gene: TRBV24-1; D gene: TRBD2; CDR3 DNA: TGTGCCACCAGTGATTCGGGACTAGCGGGGGGGCAAGAGACCCAGTACTTC; CDR3 protein: CATSDSGLAGGQETQYF
J gene: TRBJ2-2; clone size: .; V gene: TRBV28; D gene: TRBD2; CDR3 DNA: TGTGCCAGCAGTTTAGCGGGGGGGCCTGGGAACACCGGGGAGCTGTTTTTT; CDR3 protein: CASSLAGGPGNTGELFF